The 9 T cell receptor beta chains reported below all come from one sample, sequenced in a study of T-cell reconstitution after alpha-beta-depleted transplantation in children. As it was prepared, the TCRbeta library received unique molecular identifiers. TCRdb re-called the PCR reads through MiXCR, storing one row per CDR3 protein. This table has about 870,000 distinct CDR3 sequences, 15% to 20% appearing once. The sample here was PBMCs, mostly from graft donor cells, taken 360 days after TCRalphabeta/CD19-depleted stem cell transplant. These receptors came from a male patient younger than 18 who had a stem cell transplant for acute lymphoblastic leukemia, so the T cells may come from the graft donor.

The genes are TRBV24-1 and TRBJ2-1, with D perhaps matching TRBD1 (6 bases). The V gene lost 1 base and the J gene lost 7 bases, with 19 bases spanning the gap. Germline assignment: CDR1 KGHDR and CDR2 SFDVKD. This CDR3 is 17 amino acids long. The CDR3 reads CATSDLRKGESRNEQFF. The CDR3 DNA reads as TGTGCCACCAGTGATTTAAGGAAGGGGGAATCGAGGAATGAGCAGTTCTTC.

The chain couples TRBV3-1 to TRBJ2-7; TRBD2 agrees at 8 bases. Germline trimming cut 5 bases from V and 2 bases from J; bases unmatched to any gene: 11. The length of the CDR3 is 16 residues. CDR1 LGHDT and CDR2 YNNKEL come from the germline V gene (reference sequence). In DNA, the CDR3 is TGTGCCAGCAGCTTGCGGGAGGCCCCTACCACCTACGAGCAGTACTTC. As protein: CASSLREAPTTYEQYF.

This clonotype was recorded at least ten times. This chain uses TRBV10-3 with TRBJ2-7; 8 bases match TRBD1. V lost 6 bases, J lost 3 bases, and 7 bases stayed unmatched. The CDR3 consists of 14 residues. In germline, CDR1 is ENHRY, CDR2 SYGVKD. The CDR3 DNA follows: TGTGCCATCAGCGGTGGCAGGGGGCACTACGAGCAGTACTTC. Protein: CAISGGRGHYEQYF.

There are a few counts of this clonotype. The chain recombines TRBV7-8 with TRBJ1-1; D not resolved. Germline V gene sequence: CDR1 SGHVS, CDR2 FQNEAQ. V shed 3 bases and J shed 4 bases, with 9 bases lying between them. The CDR3 contains 13 residues. Here the CDR3 DNA reads TGTGCCAGCAGCTTTGACGGGCCCACTGAAGCTTTCTTT. Residues: CASSFDGPTEAFF.

This clonotype was detected only once. The V gene is TRBV11-1, the J gene TRBJ2-4, with 9 positions matching TRBD2. The germline V gene encodes CDR1 SGHAT and CDR2 FQDESV (reference sequence). This CDR3 has 17 amino acids. V lost 0 bases to trimming and J lost 8 bases; unmatched junction nucleotides: 11. CDR3 loop: CASSLAARASGTDIQYF. The CDR3 DNA is TGTGCCAGCAGCTTAGCGGCTAGGGCTAGCGGGACTGACATTCAGTACTTC.

Written as DNA, the CDR3 is TGCGCCAGCAGCTTGTATCGGTCGACCTACGAGCAGTACTTC. Its protein product is CASSLYRSTYEQYF. This rearrangement joins TRBV5-1 to TRBJ2-7; D remains ambiguous. The CDR3 loop spans 14 amino acids. The V end lost 1 base, the J end lost 2 bases, and 10 bases lay between the germline ends. CDR1 and CDR2 (germline): SGHRS, YFSETQ.

This chain joins TRBV5-1 and TRBJ2-1, with D perhaps TRBD1 or TRBD2 (5 bases each). The CDR3 has 14 residues. Trimming took off 4 bases at V and 12 bases at J, with 20 bases between the two ends. The germline gives CDR1 SGHRS, CDR2 YFSETQ. CDR3 region: CASSPLAQVSGQFF. CDR3 bases: TGCGCCAGCAGCCCGCTAGCACAGGTGTCGGGGCAGTTCTTC. Full variable domain (missing parts from reference TRBV5-1 and TRBJ2-1): KAGVTQTPRYLIKTRGQQVTLSCSPISGHRSVSWYQQTPGQGLQFLFEYFSETQRNKGNFPGRFSGRQFSNSRSEMNVSTLELGDSALYLCASSPLAQVSGQFFGPGTRLTVL.

The chain has TRBV4-2 and TRBJ2-1, with 11 bases fitting TRBD2. CDR1 LGHNA and CDR2 YNFKEQ come from the germline V gene. J lost 8 bases, V lost 4 bases, and 10 bases had no gene match. The CDR3 has 16 residues. In DNA form, the CDR3 reads TGTGCCAGCAGCCGCTTGACTAGCGGGATTGTAGATGAGCAGTTCTTC. Translating it yields CASSRLTSGIVDEQFF.

The J gene is TRBJ2-5, the V gene TRBV7-8; D uncertain. This CDR3 is built from 15 residues. Per germline, CDR1 SGHVS and CDR2 FQNEAQ. V was shortened by 1 base and J by 0 bases, with 9 bases between the two germline ends. CDR3 sequence reads: CASSLVYRYQETQYF. Here the CDR3 DNA reads TGTGCCAGCAGCTTAGTTTACAGATACCAAGAGACCCAGTACTTC. Supplemented by reference TRBV7-8 and TRBJ2-5, the full variable domain reads GAGVSQSPRYKVAKRGQDVALRCDPISGHVSLFWYQQALGQGPEFLTYFQNEAQLDKSGLPSDRFFAERPEGSVSTLKIQRTQQEDSAVYLCASSLVYRYQETQYFGPGTRLLVL.